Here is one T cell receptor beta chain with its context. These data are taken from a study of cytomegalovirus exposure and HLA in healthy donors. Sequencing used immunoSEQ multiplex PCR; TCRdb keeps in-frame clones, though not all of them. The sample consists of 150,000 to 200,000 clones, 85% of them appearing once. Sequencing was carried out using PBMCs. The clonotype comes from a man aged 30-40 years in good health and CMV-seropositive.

The CDR3 DNA reads as TGTGCCAGCAGCCCGCGCCGGGACAGAAAGAATTCACCCCTCCACTTT. Residues: CASSPRRDRKNSPLHF. The rearrangement joins TRBV7-9 to TRBJ1-6, with 7 bases lining up with TRBD1. The ends lost 5 bases at V and 7 bases at J; junction bases unmatched: 11. This CDR3 contains 16 residues. Germline CDR1 SEHNR, CDR2 FQNEAQ (reference sequence).